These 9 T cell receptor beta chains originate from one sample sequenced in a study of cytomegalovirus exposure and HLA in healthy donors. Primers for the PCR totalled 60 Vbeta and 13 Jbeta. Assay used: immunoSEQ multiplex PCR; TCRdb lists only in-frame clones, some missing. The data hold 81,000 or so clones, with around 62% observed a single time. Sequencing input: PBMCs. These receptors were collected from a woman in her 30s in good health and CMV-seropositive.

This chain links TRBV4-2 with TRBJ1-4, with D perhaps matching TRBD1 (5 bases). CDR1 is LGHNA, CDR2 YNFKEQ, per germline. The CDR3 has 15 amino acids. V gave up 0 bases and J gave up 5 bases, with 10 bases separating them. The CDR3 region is CASSQDTGANEKLFF. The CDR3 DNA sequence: TGTGCCAGCAGCCAAGACACAGGCGCCAATGAAAAACTGTTTTTT.

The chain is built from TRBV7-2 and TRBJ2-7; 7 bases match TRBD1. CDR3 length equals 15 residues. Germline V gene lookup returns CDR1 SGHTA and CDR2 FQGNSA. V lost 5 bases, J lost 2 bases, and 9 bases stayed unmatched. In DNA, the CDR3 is TGTGCCAGCAGCCCCCGGACAGGAATCCCCTACGAGCAGTACTTC. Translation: CASSPRTGIPYEQYF.

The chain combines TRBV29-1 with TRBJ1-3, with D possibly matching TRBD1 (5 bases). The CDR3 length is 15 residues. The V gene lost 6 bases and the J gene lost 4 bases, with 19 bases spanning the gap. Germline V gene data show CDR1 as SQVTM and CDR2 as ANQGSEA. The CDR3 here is CSVALVGGAGNTIYF. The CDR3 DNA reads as TGCAGCGTCGCCCTCGTAGGAGGGGCAGGAAACACCATATATTTT.

The CDR3 DNA reads as TGTGCCAGCAGCCGGACAGGTGGCTCTGGAAACACCATATATTTT. Translating it yields CASSRTGGSGNTIYF. The chain recombines TRBV7-6 with TRBJ1-3; the match to TRBD1 covers 7 bases. CDR3 size: 15 residues. V lost 5 bases and J lost 0; bases outside the gene matches: 4. Germline V CDR1 and CDR2: SGHVS, FNYEAQ.

The CDR3 DNA reads TGTGCCAGCAGTGATCGAGGGCACAGAGCCACAGATACGCAGTATTTT. It yields the protein CASSDRGHRATDTQYF. The V call is TRBV25-1, the J call TRBJ2-3; D is perhaps TRBD2 (5 bases). The CDR3 has 16 residues. The V and J ends lost 3 bases and 2 bases respectively, with 15 bases between them. CDR1 and CDR2 (germline): MGHDK, SYGVNS.

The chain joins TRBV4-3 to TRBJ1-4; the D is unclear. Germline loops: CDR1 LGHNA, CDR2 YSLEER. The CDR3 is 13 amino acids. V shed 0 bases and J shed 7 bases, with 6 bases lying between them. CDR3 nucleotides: TGCGCCAGCAGCCAAGAGAGGTCTGAAAAACTGTTTTTT. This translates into CASSQERSEKLFF.

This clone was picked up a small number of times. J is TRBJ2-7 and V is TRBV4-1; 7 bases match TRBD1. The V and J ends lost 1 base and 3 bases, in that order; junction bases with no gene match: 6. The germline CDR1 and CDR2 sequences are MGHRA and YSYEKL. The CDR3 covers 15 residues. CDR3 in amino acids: CASSQVQGQYYEQYF. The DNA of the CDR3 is TGCGCCAGCAGCCAAGTTCAGGGACAGTACTACGAGCAGTACTTC.

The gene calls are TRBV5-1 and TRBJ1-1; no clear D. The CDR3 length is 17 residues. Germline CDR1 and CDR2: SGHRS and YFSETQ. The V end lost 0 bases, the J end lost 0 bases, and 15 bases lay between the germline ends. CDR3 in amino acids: CASSLEAGSIMNTEAFF. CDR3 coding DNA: TGCGCCAGCAGCTTGGAAGCAGGATCTATCATGAACACTGAAGCTTTCTTT.

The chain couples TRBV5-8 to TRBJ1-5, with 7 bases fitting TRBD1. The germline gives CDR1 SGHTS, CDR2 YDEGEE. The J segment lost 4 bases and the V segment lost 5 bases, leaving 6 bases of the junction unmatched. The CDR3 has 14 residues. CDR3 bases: TGTGCCAGCAGGGCCGGACAGGTTAATCAGCCCCAGCATTTT. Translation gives CASRAGQVNQPQHF.